A single T cell receptor beta chain is shown here with its context. The time point is: patch test 2, 6 weeks after DPC sensitization. Noted treatment: therapeutic diphenylcyclopropenone sensitization with weekly scalp DPC. Patients had alopecia, were aged 18 to 70, and were not pregnant. RNA extraction used unfractionated whole blood as the source of total RNA. CDR1 is SGHTA and CDR2 is FQGNSA in the germline V gene. The V and J ends lost 5 bases and 6 bases respectively, with 8 bases between them. This CDR3 has 11 amino acids. The data stem from a study of human T cells and chemical hapten exposure. About the research overall: The study patch tested 0.01% DPC on the upper back and read results at 6 days.

MiXCR, applied by TCRdb to the RACE reads, yields one record per CDR3 protein. This sample has 120,000 to 150,000 distinct CDR3 sequences, with roughly 12% found just once. This receptor was taken from a woman in her 50s with alopecia areata. Some clones in this sample may be carry-over from other donors' samples. The gene calls are TRBV7-2 and TRBJ2-7; D remains ambiguous. The sequences come from whole blood, collected in connection with sensitization to the hapten diphenylcyclopropenone (DPC). CDR3: CASSVLFEQYF. The DNA for the CDR3 is TGTGCCAGCAGCGTACTGTTCGAGCAGTACTTC.